This passage covers 10 T cell receptor beta chains from one sample sequenced in a study of PD-1 blockade in classical Hodgkin lymphoma. Here immunoSEQ multiplex PCR was the method, and the copy in TCRdb shows in-frame clones only, minus some. The sample contains about 150,000 clones, approximately 72% of which appear only once. Brentuximab vedotin exposure varied, and every patient relapsed after autologous stem cell transplantation. This specimen was peripheral blood mononuclear cells (PBMCs), taken before the second cycle of nivolumab. Every receptor here comes from a human donor with classical Hodgkin lymphoma.

The CDR3 protein is CASSELAGGRYNEQFF. The DNA for the CDR3 is TGTGCCAGCAGTGAACTAGCGGGGGGGCGTTACAATGAGCAGTTCTTC. The chain combines TRBV27 with TRBJ2-1, with 13 bases lining up with TRBD2. This CDR3 is built from 16 residues. The germline V gene has CDR1 MNHEY and CDR2 SMNVEV (reference sequence). J was trimmed by 4 bases and V by 5 bases; bases with no gene match: 5.

V and J are TRBV5-1 and TRBJ2-1; 9 nucleotides match TRBD1. The CDR3 has 15 amino acids. V lost 3 bases to trimming and J lost 5 bases; unmatched junction nucleotides: 6. Germline values: CDR1 SGHRS, CDR2 YFSETQ. CDR3: CASSWTGAPDNEQFF. The CDR3 nucleotides read TGCGCCAGCAGCTGGACAGGGGCCCCCGACAATGAGCAGTTCTTC.

This clone was detected a few times. The chain recombines TRBV28 with TRBJ1-2, with 7 bases that match TRBD1. Per germline, CDR1 MDHEN and CDR2 SYDVKM. The CDR3 consists of 13 residues. V gave up 6 bases and J gave up 6 bases; unmatched junction bases: 7. The CDR3 region has the DNA TGTGCCAGCAGGTCGGCCGGGACAGATGGCTACACCTTC. This gives the protein CASRSAGTDGYTF.

CDR3 loop: CASSLVAGAGNEKLFF. The CDR3 DNA sequence: TGCGCCAGCAGCTTGGTTGCAGGGGCGGGAAATGAAAAACTGTTTTTT. This chain uses TRBV5-1 with TRBJ1-4, with D possibly matching TRBD1 (6 bases). This CDR3 comprises 16 residues. The germline CDR1 and CDR2 sequences are SGHRS and YFSETQ. V gave up 0 bases and J gave up 5 bases, with 14 bases separating them.

V and J are TRBV11-2 and TRBJ1-1; TRBD1 might be the D (6 bases). Germline V lookup: CDR1 SGHAT, CDR2 FQNNGV. V was trimmed by 5 bases and J by 4 bases, leaving 17 bases between them. CDR3 length: 15 residues. The CDR3 sequence is CASSPRNREGTEAFF. CDR3 sequence (DNA): TGTGCCAGCAGCCCGCGAAACAGGGAAGGCACTGAAGCTTTCTTT.

This clone was seen a single time. The J gene is TRBJ2-2, the V gene TRBV7-3; D possibly corresponds to TRBD1 (6 bases). V lost 5 bases, J lost 3 bases, and 16 bases lay in between. The CDR3 length is 16 residues. Germline lookup yields CDR1 SGHTA and CDR2 FQGTGA. CDR3 amino acids: CASSLLHGGDTGELFF. The CDR3 coding sequence is TGTGCCAGCAGCCTACTCCATGGGGGCGACACCGGGGAGCTGTTTTTT.

The chain is built from TRBV7-6 and TRBJ1-1; 12 bases line up with TRBD1. Germline V gene sequence: CDR1 SGHVS, CDR2 FNYEAQ. After removal of 1 base from V and 0 bases from J, the junction contained 3 bases not matched to a gene. The CDR3 runs 17 residues. This CDR3 reads CASSLVGQGAMNTEAFF. The CDR3 DNA follows: TGTGCCAGCAGCTTAGTGGGACAGGGGGCGATGAACACTGAAGCTTTCTTT.

The chain links TRBV5-1 to TRBJ2-6; the match to TRBD1 covers 7 bases. In germline, CDR1 is SGHRS, CDR2 YFSETQ. The CDR3 covers 15 residues. V was pared by 3 bases and J by 4 bases, with 4 bases of the junction left unmatched. In DNA form, the CDR3 reads TGCGCCAGCAGCTCTCCAGGGGGAGGGGCCAACGTCCTGACTTTC. As protein: CASSSPGGGANVLTF.

The V and J genes are TRBV14 and TRBJ2-3; perhaps TRBD1 as D (6 bases). Germline V gene lookup returns CDR1 SGHDN and CDR2 FVKESK. The CDR3 spans 13 residues. Trimming took off 1 base at V and 5 bases at J, with 7 bases between the two ends. The CDR3 DNA reads TGTGCCAGCAGCCAAGTACAGGGAGATACGCAGTATTTT. This encodes CASSQVQGDTQYF.

This chain uses TRBV6-4 with TRBJ2-7, with D possibly TRBD2 on 7 matching bases. This CDR3 is built from 13 residues. The V gene lost 5 bases and the J gene lost 4 bases, with 12 bases spanning the gap. Germline V CDR1 and CDR2: MRHNA, SNTAGT. The CDR3 nucleotides read TGTGCCAGCAGTCCGGAGGGGGGGTACGAGCAGTACTTC. Translation: CASSPEGGYEQYF.